A selection of T cell receptor beta chains follows, all from one sample in a study of shared clonotypes between healthy human individuals. Sequenced by immunoSEQ multiplex PCR; TCRdb stores in-frame clones only, minus some. This sample has about 490,000 clones, with 81% found just once. The sequenced sample consisted of PBMCs. The receptors here all came from a woman between 35 and 50 years old in good health. Some clones in this sample may be carry-over from other donors' samples. CDR3s include the opening cysteine and the closing phenylalanine or tryptophan. Each record gives: clone size, J gene, CDR3 length, D gene, V gene, CDR3 protein, CDR3 DNA. D genes are given only for firm matches. A clone size is listed for some rows: how often the clone was seen (once, few, many), or a class if it is expanded.

abundance: NA; j_gene: TRBJ1-5; len: 14; d_gene: NA; v_gene: TRBV7-2; CDR3aa: CASSPPGGNQPQHF; CDR3nt: TGTGCCAGCAGCCCCCCGGGAGGCAATCAGCCCCAGCATTTT
abundance: once; j_gene: TRBJ2-2; len: 14; d_gene: NA; v_gene: TRBV6-5; CDR3aa: CASRRDGETGELFF; CDR3nt: TGTGCCAGCAGGAGGGATGGGGAAACCGGGGAGCTGTTTTTT
abundance: NA; j_gene: TRBJ1-1; len: 14; d_gene: NA; v_gene: TRBV25-1; CDR3aa: CASSAGNMNTEAFF; CDR3nt: TGTGCCAGCAGTGCGGGAAACATGAACACTGAAGCTTTCTTT
abundance: NA; j_gene: TRBJ2-7; len: 14; d_gene: NA; v_gene: TRBV18; CDR3aa: CASSPPDQTYEQYF; CDR3nt: TGTGCCAGCTCACCACCCGACCAGACCTACGAGCAGTACTTC
abundance: NA; j_gene: TRBJ2-7; len: 16; d_gene: NA; v_gene: TRBV9; CDR3aa: CASSTTGTEELREQYF; CDR3nt: TGTGCCAGCAGCACCACAGGGACCGAGGAACTACGGGAGCAGTACTTC
abundance: NA; j_gene: TRBJ1-3; len: 15; d_gene: NA; v_gene: TRBV5-1; CDR3aa: CASSLAGGFGNTIYF; CDR3nt: TGCGCCAGCAGCTTGGCTGGGGGCTTTGGAAACACCATATATTTT
abundance: NA; j_gene: TRBJ1-5; len: 16; d_gene: NA; v_gene: TRBV28; CDR3aa: CASSLGLGPSNQPQHF; CDR3nt: TGTGCCAGCAGTTTAGGATTGGGACCTAGCAATCAGCCCCAGCATTTT
abundance: NA; j_gene: TRBJ2-1; len: 17; d_gene: NA; v_gene: TRBV14; CDR3aa: CASSRSFLLGPNNEQFF; CDR3nt: TGTGCCAGCAGCCGAAGCTTTCTCCTGGGTCCTAACAATGAGCAGTTCTTC
abundance: NA; j_gene: TRBJ1-3; len: 16; d_gene: TRBD1; v_gene: TRBV5-1; CDR3aa: CASSLGGQGSGNTIYF; CDR3nt: TGCGCCAGCAGCTTGGGAGGACAGGGGTCTGGAAACACCATATATTTT
abundance: NA; j_gene: TRBJ1-2; len: 15; d_gene: NA; v_gene: TRBV5-4; CDR3aa: CASSSGQSTVYGYTF; CDR3nt: TGTGCCAGCAGCTCGGGACAATCAACCGTATATGGCTACACCTTC
abundance: NA; j_gene: TRBJ2-7; len: 15; d_gene: NA; v_gene: TRBV29-1; CDR3aa: CSVEVFTQNSYEQYF; CDR3nt: TGCAGCGTTGAAGTGTTCACACAGAACTCCTACGAGCAGTACTTC
abundance: NA; j_gene: TRBJ1-1; len: 12; d_gene: NA; v_gene: TRBV6-1; CDR3aa: CASRDMNTEAFF; CDR3nt: TGTGCCTCCAGGGACATGAACACTGAAGCTTTCTTT
abundance: many; j_gene: TRBJ2-3; len: 15; d_gene: TRBD2; v_gene: TRBV7-6; CDR3aa: CASSTGTSGADTQYF; CDR3nt: TGTGCCAGCAGCACCGGGACTAGCGGAGCAGATACGCAGTATTTT
abundance: NA; j_gene: TRBJ2-2; len: 15; d_gene: TRBD2; v_gene: TRBV15; CDR3aa: CATARDYGVTGELFF; CDR3nt: TGTGCCACCGCCCGGGACTATGGAGTTACCGGGGAGCTGTTTTTT
abundance: NA; j_gene: TRBJ1-2; len: 16; d_gene: TRBD1; v_gene: TRBV12-5; CDR3aa: CASGLERTGEYYGYTF; CDR3nt: TGTGCTAGTGGTTTGGAAAGGACAGGGGAATACTATGGCTACACCTTC
abundance: NA; j_gene: TRBJ2-6; len: 14; d_gene: NA; v_gene: TRBV7-3; CDR3aa: CASSPRSGANVLTF; CDR3nt: TGTGCCAGCAGCCCCCGATCTGGGGCCAACGTCCTGACTTTC